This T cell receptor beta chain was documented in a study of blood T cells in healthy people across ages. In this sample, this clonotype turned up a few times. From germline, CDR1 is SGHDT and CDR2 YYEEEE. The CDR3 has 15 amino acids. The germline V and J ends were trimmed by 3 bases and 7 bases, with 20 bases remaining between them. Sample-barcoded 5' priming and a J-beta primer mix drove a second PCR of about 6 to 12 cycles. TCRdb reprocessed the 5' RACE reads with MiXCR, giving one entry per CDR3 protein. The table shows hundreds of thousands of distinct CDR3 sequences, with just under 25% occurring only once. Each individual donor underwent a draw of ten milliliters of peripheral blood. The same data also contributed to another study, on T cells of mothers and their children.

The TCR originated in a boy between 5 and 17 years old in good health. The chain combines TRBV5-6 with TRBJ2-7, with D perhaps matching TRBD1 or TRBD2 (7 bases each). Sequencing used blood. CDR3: CASSSFGEGAREQYF. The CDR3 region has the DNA TGTGCCAGCAGCTCATTCGGGGAGGGGGCACGAGAGCAGTACTTC.